This passage covers 18 T cell receptor beta chains from one sample sequenced in a study of blood T cell repertoires in COVID-19. The table came from immunoSEQ multiplex PCR; TCRdb's copy has only in-frame clones and leaves some out. The sample consists of about 90,000 clones, 86% of them appearing once. Sequencing used peripheral blood. Source of these receptors: a man at least 80 years old with acute or convalescent COVID-19.

The chain uses TRBV5-1 and TRBJ2-5; the D gene is possibly TRBD1 (6 bases). CDR3 length: 14 residues. The germline V gene has CDR1 SGHRS and CDR2 YFSETQ. Trimming left V 0 bases short and J 4 bases short, with 10 bases between. The CDR3 bases are TGCGCCAGCAGCTTGGCCAGGGGTCGAGAGACCCAGTACTTC. Translating it yields CASSLARGRETQYF.

This clone has only one observation. The chain links TRBV7-2 to TRBJ2-7; D possibly corresponds to TRBD2 (8 bases). The V and J ends lost 7 bases and 0 bases respectively, with 19 bases between them. The CDR3 runs to 16 residues. Germline CDR1 reads SGHTA; CDR2 reads FQGNSA. The CDR3 DNA reads as TGTGCCAGCACGAGGGGGCCGGGAGGGTCCTCCTACGAGCAGTACTTC. Translation: CASTRGPGGSSYEQYF.

The chain couples TRBV15 to TRBJ1-6, with D possibly TRBD1 on 5 matching bases. The V end was cut by 0 bases, the J end by 11 bases, with 17 bases between. Germline loops: CDR1 LNHNV, CDR2 YYDKDF (reference sequence). CDR3 length equals 16 residues. The CDR3 sequence: CATSRDAAGDGAPLHF. CDR3 nucleotide sequence: TGTGCCACCAGCAGAGATGCGGCGGGGGACGGAGCACCCCTCCACTTT.

V usage is TRBV7-8 and J usage is TRBJ1-6; 9 bases match TRBD1. The CDR3 spans 15 residues. Germline trimming cut 1 base from V and 10 bases from J; bases unmatched to any gene: 5. Germline V gene data show CDR1 as SGHVS and CDR2 as FQNEAQ. CDR3 in amino acids: CASSLGGTGRSPLHF. The CDR3 nucleotides read TGTGCCAGCAGCTTAGGCGGGACAGGGCGCTCACCCCTCCACTTT.

The V gene is TRBV7-2, the J gene TRBJ2-3, with 10 bases matching TRBD2. The V segment lost 5 bases and the J segment 0 bases; nucleotides outside the gene matches: 8. This CDR3 has 17 residues. Germline V lookup: CDR1 SGHTA, CDR2 FQGNSA. CDR3 sequence: CASSVLAGPLSTDTQYF. CDR3 in DNA: TGTGCCAGCAGCGTACTAGCGGGGCCATTGAGCACAGATACGCAGTATTTT.

The chain couples TRBV2 to TRBJ1-2; D remains ambiguous. This CDR3 comprises 12 residues. Germline V lookup: CDR1 SNHLY, CDR2 FYNNEI. V was shortened by 4 bases and J by 4 bases, with 7 bases between the two germline ends. DNA of the CDR3: TGTGCCAGCAGTGGGACTACCTATGGCTACACCTTC. Protein product: CASSGTTYGYTF.

This clone was counted once. The CDR3 here is CATSDLGQGGYNEQFF. The CDR3 bases are TGTGCCACCAGTGATTTAGGACAGGGAGGCTACAATGAGCAGTTCTTC. The J gene is TRBJ2-1, the V gene TRBV24-1; 8 bases fit TRBD1. Germline V CDR1 and CDR2: KGHDR, SFDVKD. The CDR3 totals 16 residues. The trim removed 1 base at V and 3 bases at J, leaving 4 bases unmatched.

The V and J genes are TRBV5-4 and TRBJ1-2; no clear D gene. Trimming removed 3 bases from V and 7 bases from J, with 16 bases in between. The CDR3 covers 14 residues. Germline CDR1 reads SGHNT; CDR2 reads YYREEE (reference sequence). In nucleotides, the CDR3 is TGTGCCAGCAGCTCCGAGGGTCTCCTCGGTGGCTACACCTTC. Its translation is CASSSEGLLGGYTF.

The V gene is TRBV7-3, the J gene TRBJ2-5; D ambiguous. Germline values: CDR1 SGHTA, CDR2 FQGTGA. The length of the CDR3 is 13 residues. V was shortened by 2 bases and J by 2 bases, with 6 bases between the two germline ends. CDR3 amino acids: CASSLYNQETQYF. The CDR3 DNA is TGTGCCAGCAGCTTATATAATCAAGAGACCCAGTACTTC.

The V gene is TRBV6-2 or TRBV6-3, the J gene TRBJ1-1, with TRBD1 as a possible D gene (6 bases). The CDR3 has 14 residues. Germline V gene sequence: CDR1 MNHEY, CDR2 SVGEGT. Trimming shortened V by 0 bases and J by 4 bases, and 9 bases separated the two germline ends. Written as DNA, the CDR3 is TGTGCCAGCAGTTACTCGGGGGCGTCCACTGAAGCTTTCTTT. Translating it yields CASSYSGASTEAFF.

V usage is TRBV5-4 and J usage is TRBJ2-2; D is possibly TRBD1 (5 bases). The germline CDR1 and CDR2 sequences are SGHNT and YYREEE (reference sequence). This CDR3 has 16 amino acids. V dropped 0 bases and J dropped 4 bases, with 13 bases sitting between them. CDR3: CASSLVGAPITGELFF. CDR3 nucleotide sequence: TGTGCCAGCAGCTTGGTAGGGGCCCCAATCACCGGGGAGCTGTTTTTT.

This chain links TRBV28 with TRBJ1-1; D gene unclear. The CDR3 loop spans 16 amino acids. Per germline, CDR1 MDHEN and CDR2 SYDVKM. V was pared by 3 bases and J by 4 bases, with 18 bases between. The CDR3 coding sequence is TGTGCCAGCAGTTTTTCCGTTCTCATTCAGGCCACTGAAGCTTTCTTT. Translating it yields CASSFSVLIQATEAFF.

The chain uses TRBV7-2 and TRBJ1-4; 8 nucleotides align to TRBD1. This CDR3 spans 14 amino acids. The V gene's germline CDR1 is SGHTA and CDR2 FQGNSA. V trimming: 3 bases; J trimming: 7 bases; junction bases outside the gene matches: 4. The DNA of the CDR3 is TGTGCCAGCAGCTTGCAGGGGGCAAGTGAAAAACTGTTTTTT. As protein: CASSLQGASEKLFF.

The chain is built from TRBV20-1 and TRBJ1-1, with 7 positions matching TRBD1. Germline CDR1 reads DFQATT; CDR2 reads SNEGSKA (reference sequence). This CDR3 comprises 10 residues. V dropped 6 bases and J dropped 10; count of bases not matched to a gene: 5. The CDR3 DNA reads as TGCAGTGCGCTGACAGGGATAGCTTTCTTT. It is translated as CSALTGIAFF.

The chain carries TRBV18 and TRBJ1-1; D is unresolved. V gave up 3 bases and J gave up 1 base, with 12 bases separating them. The germline V gene has CDR1 KGHSH and CDR2 LQKENI. This CDR3 is 15 amino acids long. The CDR3 region has the DNA TGTGCCAGCTCACCGAAGACCGACTGGAACACTGAAGCTTTCTTT. It encodes CASSPKTDWNTEAFF.

The chain employs TRBV20-1 and TRBJ2-1; TRBD2 aligns across 7 bases. The CDR3 covers 11 residues. With 6 bases clipped from V and 8 bases from J, the junction kept 4 bases outside the gene matches. CDR1 is DFQATT and CDR2 is SNEGSKA in the germline V gene (reference sequence). The CDR3 reads CSALREYEQFF. CDR3 coding DNA: TGCAGTGCGTTGCGGGAGTATGAGCAGTTCTTC.

V usage is TRBV7-2 and J usage is TRBJ2-2; D tentatively fits TRBD1 or TRBD2 (5 bases each). CDR3 length: 13 amino acids. Trimming took off 5 bases at V and 5 bases at J, with 9 bases between the two ends. Germline CDR1 is SGHTA and CDR2 is FQGNSA. The CDR3 protein is CASSLEGTGELFF. CDR3 DNA: TGTGCCAGCAGCCTAGAGGGGACCGGGGAGCTGTTTTTT.

The rearrangement joins TRBV5-6 to TRBJ2-1, with D maybe TRBD1 (6 bases). V lost 5 bases and J lost 1, with 16 bases in between. The CDR3 loop spans 16 amino acids. Germline CDR1 reads SGHDT; CDR2 reads YYEEEE. The chain's CDR3 is CASSPQGRGSYNEQFF. The CDR3 DNA is TGTGCCAGCAGTCCCCAGGGGCGTGGGTCCTACAATGAGCAGTTCTTC.